This T cell receptor beta chain appears in the sequencing data of a study of shared clonotypes between healthy human individuals. This CDR3 contains 14 residues. Germline trimming cut 5 bases from V and 4 bases from J; bases unmatched to any gene: 6. Germline values: CDR1 MNHEY, CDR2 SVGAGI. Sequencing was performed with immunoSEQ multiplex PCR; in TCRdb, only in-frame clones are kept and a portion is missing. The sample has roughly 2.4 million clones; 90% to 97% are singletons. Sequencing was carried out using naive CD4+ T cells sorted from blood. Described subset: CD45RA+ positively selected. This chain connects TRBV6-5 to TRBJ2-7, with 9 bases matching TRBD1. The sequence derives from a man aged 18 to 30 in good health. The CDR3 reads CASSRTGVGYEQYF. The CDR3 bases are TGTGCCAGCAGTAGGACAGGGGTAGGTTACGAGCAGTACTTC.